These 27 T cell receptor beta chains came from one sample sequenced in a study of shared clonotypes between healthy human individuals. Profiling relied on immunoSEQ multiplex PCR, and the TCRdb table lists in-frame clones only, not all of them. The data hold roughly 2.4 million clones, with approximately 94% observed a single time. Sequencing was carried out using naive CD4+ T cells sorted from blood. The subset denotes: CD45RA+ positively selected. All receptors come from a man younger than 30 in good health.

This chain links TRBV6-5 with TRBJ2-1, with 8 bases lining up with TRBD1. Germline V gene data show CDR1 as MNHEY and CDR2 as SVGAGI. Germline trimming cut 7 bases from V and 0 bases from J; bases unmatched to any gene: 5. The CDR3 sequence is 15 residues long. The DNA of the CDR3 is TGTGCCAGCACTCCCGACAGGGGCTCCTACAATGAGCAGTTCTTC. This gives the protein CASTPDRGSYNEQFF.

This chain uses TRBV5-6 with TRBJ2-7; unclear D gene. V was shortened by 0 bases and J by 5 bases, with 12 bases between the two germline ends. The CDR3 extends over 14 amino acids. The V gene's germline CDR1 is SGHDT and CDR2 YYEEEE. The CDR3 DNA sequence: TGTGCCAGCAGCTTGGGAGGAAAGGCCAACGAGCAGTACTTC. It yields the protein CASSLGGKANEQYF.

V usage is TRBV11-2 and J usage is TRBJ1-6; D might be TRBD1 (6 bases). Germline CDR1 is SGHAT and CDR2 is FQNNGV. V was cut by 6 bases and J by 0 bases, with 9 bases left in between. The CDR3 covers 15 residues. The CDR3 coding sequence is TGTGCCAGCAGATCGGACAGCTCCTATAATTCACCCCTCCACTTT. It translates to CASRSDSSYNSPLHF.

The chain joins TRBV10-2 to TRBJ2-4, with a tentative D call TRBD1 (7 bases). Trimming removed 6 bases from V and 3 bases from J, with 18 bases in between. The CDR3 consists of 16 residues. Germline V gene lookup returns CDR1 WSHSY and CDR2 SAAADI. The CDR3 DNA follows: TGCGCCAGCAGCAGCGGGCAGGGGGTGGTCAAAAACATTCAGTACTTC. Amino acid sequence: CASSSGQGVVKNIQYF.

The genes are TRBV5-6 and TRBJ2-7; 10 nucleotides match TRBD2. The CDR3 is 16 amino acids. Germline-derived CDR1 and CDR2 are SGHDT and YYEEEE. The J segment lost 3 bases and the V segment lost 2 bases, leaving 8 bases of the junction unmatched. The CDR3 nucleotides read TGTGCCAGCAGCTTCACCTCTAGCGGGAGTTTCTACGAGCAGTACTTC. Amino acids: CASSFTSSGSFYEQYF. Combining the CDR3 with reference TRBV5-6 and TRBJ2-7 gives the whole variable domain DAGVTQSPTHLIKTRGQQVTLRCSPKSGHDTVSWYQQALGQGPQFIFQYYEEEERQRGNFPDRFSGHQFPNYSSELNVNALLLGDSALYLCASSFTSSGSFYEQYFGPGTRLTVT.

V is TRBV18 and J is TRBJ1-2, with D perhaps matching TRBD1 (5 bases). Per germline, CDR1 KGHSH and CDR2 LQKENI. V shed 4 bases and J shed 2 bases, with 14 bases lying between them. This CDR3 has 15 amino acids. The CDR3 region is CASSLGGRVNYGYTF. The CDR3 region has the DNA TGTGCCAGCTCACTGGGCGGCAGGGTAAACTATGGCTACACCTTC. Supplemented by reference TRBV18 and TRBJ1-2, the full variable domain reads NAGVMQNPRHLVRRRGQEARLRCSPMKGHSHVYWYRQLPEEGLKFMVYLQKENIIDESGMPKERFSAEFPKEGPSILRIQQVVRGDSAAYFCASSLGGRVNYGYTFGSGTRLTVV.

Details on this clone: The same CDR3 also results from other DNA sequences found in this sample. The chain recombines TRBV6-6 with TRBJ1-6, with D maybe TRBD1 (6 bases). This CDR3 is built from 15 residues. Trimming took 6 bases from V and 1 from J, leaving 10 bases between them. Germline V gene lookup returns CDR1 MNHNY and CDR2 SVGAGI (reference sequence). The CDR3 sequence is CASSQGSSYNSPLHF. CDR3 sequence (DNA): TGTGCCAGCAGCCAGGGGAGTTCCTATAATTCACCCCTCCACTTT.

Details on this clone: Other DNA sequences in this specimen translate into the identical CDR3. The chain is built from TRBV30 and TRBJ2-4; D is unresolved. Germline CDR1 reads GTSNPN; CDR2 reads SVGIG (reference sequence). V lost 3 bases to trimming and J lost 1 base, with 4 bases between them. The CDR3 length is 12 residues. CDR3: CAWRGAKNIQYF. In DNA form, the CDR3 reads TGTGCCTGGAGAGGGGCCAAAAACATTCAGTACTTC. The full variable domain, in which reference TRBV30 and TRBJ2-4 provide the parts outside the CDR3, is SQTIHQWPATLVQPVGSPLSLECTVEGTSNPNLYWYRQAAGRGLQLLFYSVGIGQISSEVPQNLSASRPQDRQFILSSKKLLLSDSGFYLCAWRGAKNIQYFGAGTRLSVL.

This chain links TRBV30 with TRBJ1-4, with a tentative D call TRBD1 (5 bases). Per germline, CDR1 GTSNPN and CDR2 SVGIG (reference sequence). This CDR3 comprises 14 residues. Trimming removed 4 bases at V and 8 bases at J, with 17 bases between. The CDR3 is CAWNRRGAEEKLFF. The CDR3 DNA reads TGTGCCTGGAACCGGAGAGGGGCGGAGGAAAAACTGTTTTTT.

The table lists this clone with a count of one. This chain connects TRBV6-1 to TRBJ2-7, with 7 nucleotides matching TRBD1. This CDR3 spans 14 amino acids. V was pared by 7 bases and J by 0 bases, with 6 bases of the junction left unmatched. Germline V gene sequence: CDR1 MNHNS, CDR2 SASEGT. CDR3 nucleotides: TGTGCCAGCATCGGGACAGTGAGCTCCTACGAGCAGTACTTC. It is translated as CASIGTVSSYEQYF.

The chain links TRBV11-2 to TRBJ2-1, with 7 bases matching TRBD2. After removal of 3 bases from V and 3 bases from J, the junction contained 8 bases not matched to a gene. The CDR3 covers 16 residues. CDR1 and CDR2 (germline): SGHAT, FQNNGV. The CDR3 spells CASSFWGEGLYNEQFF. The CDR3 DNA sequence: TGTGCCAGCAGCTTCTGGGGGGAGGGCCTCTACAATGAGCAGTTCTTC.

The J gene is TRBJ2-7, the V gene TRBV6-4; 8 bases line up with TRBD1. V lost 8 bases, J lost 6 bases, and 15 bases stayed unmatched. The CDR3 totals 15 residues. Germline values: CDR1 MRHNA, CDR2 SNTAGT. CDR3 nucleotide sequence: TGTGCCAGCCAAAGAGGCCCCCAGGGGGCAGGCGAGCAGTACTTC. This codes for CASQRGPQGAGEQYF.

The chain joins TRBV29-1 to TRBJ2-6; D remains ambiguous. Trimming stripped 4 bases from V and 3 bases from J, with 4 bases between. This CDR3 contains 12 residues. CDR1 and CDR2 from the germline V gene are SQVTM and ANQGSEA. The CDR3 sequence is CSVVGGANVLTF. CDR3 in DNA: TGCAGCGTTGTTGGTGGGGCCAACGTCCTGACTTTC.

The gene calls are TRBV5-1 and TRBJ1-4, with D hard to call. The germline gives CDR1 SGHRS, CDR2 YFSETQ. The V gene lost 4 bases and the J gene lost 3 bases, with 10 bases spanning the gap. The CDR3 runs 14 residues. CDR3 amino acids: CASSVGGPNEKLFF. The CDR3 nucleotides are TGCGCCAGCAGCGTAGGAGGGCCTAATGAAAAACTGTTTTTT.

This clone has a single count. Additional DNA sequences in this sample encode the identical CDR3. V is TRBV6-5 and J is TRBJ1-5, with 7 bases aligning to TRBD1. The CDR3 sequence is 13 residues long. Germline assignment: CDR1 MNHEY and CDR2 SVGAGI. Losses at the gene ends were 5 bases for V and 4 bases for J; bases not matched to a gene: 2. CDR3 in amino acids: CASSLQGNQPQHF. CDR3 in DNA: TGTGCCAGCAGTCTACAGGGGAATCAGCCCCAGCATTTT.

CDR3 DNA sequence: TGTGCCAGTTTTGGGACCGCACTTAGAGAGGAAAAACTGTTTTTT. Protein: CASFGTALREEKLFF. V is TRBV6-4 and J is TRBJ1-4; D possibly corresponds to TRBD1 (5 bases). The CDR3 is 15 amino acids. Germline-derived CDR1 and CDR2 are MRHNA and SNTAGT. The ends were cut back, 9 bases at V and 8 bases at J, with 22 bases in the middle.

Of note for this clone: The same CDR3 also results from other DNA sequences found in this sample. The DNA of the CDR3 is TGTGCCAGTAGCCGACTAGCGGGGTCCTACGAGCAGTACTTC. Translated, it gives CASSRLAGSYEQYF. The rearrangement links TRBV19 to TRBJ2-7, with 11 bases fitting TRBD2. From germline, CDR1 is LNHDA and CDR2 SQIVND (reference sequence). There are 14 residues in the CDR3. Trimming took 6 bases from V and 1 from J; bases not matched to a gene: 2. Drawing the rest from reference TRBV19 and TRBJ2-7, the complete variable domain is DGGITQSPKYLFRKEGQNVTLSCEQNLNHDAMYWYRQDPGQGLRLIYYSQIVNDFQKGDIAEGYSVSREKKESFPLTVTSAQKNPTAFYLCASSRLAGSYEQYFGPGTRLTVT.

CDR3 sequence reads: CAIGGDRGWYEQYF. The CDR3 bases are TGTGCCATTGGCGGGGACAGGGGGTGGTACGAGCAGTACTTC. This sequence joins TRBV7-9 and TRBJ2-7; 11 bases fit TRBD1. V dropped 10 bases and J dropped 4; count of bases not matched to a gene: 9. The germline gives CDR1 SEHNR, CDR2 FQNEAQ (reference sequence). The CDR3 covers 14 residues.

The rearrangement links TRBV25-1 to TRBJ2-5, with 7 positions matching TRBD1. Losses at the gene ends were 4 bases for V and 7 bases for J; bases not matched to a gene: 9. Germline V gene lookup returns CDR1 MGHDK and CDR2 SYGVNS. This CDR3 comprises 14 residues. The CDR3 loop reads CASSVTGAGGTQYF. For the CDR3, the DNA is TGTGCCAGCAGTGTCACCGGGGCAGGGGGGACCCAGTACTTC.

The chain joins TRBV4-1 to TRBJ1-4; D remains ambiguous. From germline, CDR1 is MGHRA and CDR2 YSYEKL. This CDR3 is 11 amino acids long. V was trimmed by 4 bases and J by 8 bases, leaving 5 bases between them. CDR3 region: CASSREEKLFF. The CDR3 DNA is TGCGCCAGCAGCCGGGAAGAAAAACTGTTTTTT.

The rearrangement uses TRBV4-3 and TRBJ1-1; D remains ambiguous. This CDR3 region has 14 residues. Germline CDR1 LGHNA, CDR2 YSLEER. V dropped 4 bases and J dropped 1 base, with 10 bases sitting between them. The CDR3 sequence: CASSLAAGNTEAFF. CDR3 DNA: TGCGCCAGCAGCCTAGCCGCCGGGAACACTGAAGCTTTCTTT.

This chain joins TRBV5-4 and TRBJ2-2; D tentatively reads TRBD1 or TRBD2 (6 bases each). Trimming pared 5 bases from V and 3 bases from J, leaving 14 bases between. Germline CDR1 and CDR2: SGHNT and YYREEE (reference sequence). The CDR3 spans 15 residues. The CDR3 DNA reads as TGTGCCAGCAGTCGGGGGCGCAAGGACACCGGGGAGCTGTTTTTT. Amino acid sequence: CASSRGRKDTGELFF. Supplemented by reference TRBV5-4 and TRBJ2-2, the full variable domain reads ETGVTQSPTHLIKTRGQQVTLRCSSQSGHNTVSWYQQALGQGPQFIFQYYREEENGRGNFPPRFSGLQFPNYSSELNVNALELDDSALYLCASSRGRKDTGELFFGEGSRLTVL.

The chain employs TRBV19 and TRBJ2-7; D is possibly TRBD1 or TRBD2 (5 bases each). V shed 0 bases and J shed 4 bases, with 16 bases lying between them. The germline CDR1 and CDR2 sequences are LNHDA and SQIVND (reference sequence). The length of the CDR3 is 16 residues. CDR3 sequence (DNA): TGTGCCAGTAGTATAGATTATAGAGGGGACGGGTACGAGCAGTACTTC. Amino acids: CASSIDYRGDGYEQYF.

The rearrangement uses TRBV25-1 and TRBJ1-1; tentatively, D is TRBD1 (6 bases). The CDR3 covers 15 residues. Germline V gives CDR1 MGHDK, CDR2 SYGVNS. Deletions cut 2 bases from V and 1 base from J, with 11 bases between. This chain's CDR3 is CASSEGGGANTEAFF. CDR3 nucleotides: TGTGCCAGCAGTGAAGGGGGGGGCGCGAACACTGAAGCTTTCTTT.

This chain joins TRBV11-2 and TRBJ1-6; 7 bases agree with TRBD1. The junction had 6 bases not matched to a gene; V was cut back by 0 bases and J by 7 bases. This CDR3 has 16 amino acids. The germline V gene has CDR1 SGHAT and CDR2 FQNNGV. CDR3 protein: CASSLDLGTANSPLHF. CDR3 in DNA: TGTGCCAGCAGCTTAGATCTCGGGACAGCAAATTCACCCCTCCACTTT.

The chain recombines TRBV4-3 with TRBJ2-1; D is ambiguous. Trimming removed 4 bases at V and 9 bases at J, with 10 bases between. Germline V gene data show CDR1 as LGHNA and CDR2 as YSLEER. This CDR3 region has 12 residues. In DNA, the CDR3 is TGCGCCAGCAGCCGAGACTGGTCTGAGCAGTTCTTC. Protein: CASSRDWSEQFF.

This rearrangement joins TRBV28 to TRBJ2-7, with 7 bases lining up with TRBD2. The CDR3 spans 18 residues. CDR1 and CDR2 (germline): MDHEN, SYDVKM. The V segment lost 4 bases and the J segment 2 bases; nucleotides outside the gene matches: 17. The CDR3 here is CASSSRAGGASGPYEQYF. For the CDR3, the DNA is TGTGCCAGCAGTTCCCGGGCAGGTGGGGCTAGCGGACCCTACGAGCAGTACTTC.